In its sample, the clone carrying this T cell receptor (beta chain) was seen many times. Time point defined: sample taken at primary tumor resection. The study sequenced unsorted whole RNA from tumor, nontumor lung or frozen PBMC. This specimen belongs to a study of spatial heterogeneity in lung cancer. Study background: Raw reads showed each unique TCR and UMI combination turning up more than ten times on average.

The library protocol tagged each TCR cDNA with a unique molecular identifier. TCRdb re-called the 5' RACE reads through MiXCR, storing one row per CDR3 protein. The sample has tens of thousands of distinct CDR3 sequences; more than 4.5% are singletons. This CDR3 spans 15 amino acids. V shed 1 base and J 3 bases; nucleotides not matched to a gene: 3. Germline V gene sequence: CDR1 SQVTM, CDR2 ANQGSEA. The chain uses TRBV29-1 and TRBJ2-3, with 11 bases that match TRBD2. This clonotype originated in a female donor with early-stage non-small cell lung cancer. The source was PBMCs, collected at surgery. CDR3 region: CSVEGTSGGTDTQYF. In nucleotides, the CDR3 is TGCAGCGTTGAAGGCACTAGCGGGGGAACAGATACGCAGTATTTT.